Presented here are 20 T cell receptor beta chains from one specimen sequenced in a study of cytomegalovirus exposure and HLA in healthy donors. Both 60 Vbeta primers and 13 Jbeta primers went into the PCR. Assay: immunoSEQ multiplex PCR; the TCRdb copy retains only in-frame clones and omits some. The sample carries about 98,000 clones, 60% to 85% recorded once. Sequenced input: PBMCs. The receptors were gathered from a man aged 55 to 69 in good health and CMV-seropositive.

As to this clone: This sample includes further DNA sequences coding for the same CDR3. The chain has TRBV21-1 and TRBJ1-6. TRBV21-1 is a documented pseudogene. The CDR3 extends over 16 amino acids. The CDR3 loop is CASSPGGKFNNSPLHF. As DNA, the CDR3 is TGTGCCAGCAGCCCCGGGGGTAAATTTAATAATTCACCCCTCCACTTT.

The chain uses TRBV5-6 and TRBJ2-1; 11 bases align to TRBD2. Germline loops: CDR1 SGHDT, CDR2 YYEEEE. CDR3 length: 16 amino acids. The V gene end was trimmed by 3 bases and the J gene end by 4 bases; junction bases not matched to a gene: 6. The CDR3 DNA is TGTGCCAGCAGCTCCTGGACTAGCGGGCTATACAATGAGCAGTTCTTC. The encoded protein is CASSSWTSGLYNEQFF.

The genes are TRBV6-1 and TRBJ2-5; unclear D gene. The CDR3 loop spans 14 amino acids. Trimming left V 3 bases short and J 0 bases short, with 8 bases between. Germline assignment: CDR1 MNHNS and CDR2 SASEGT. For the CDR3, the DNA is TGTGCCAGCAGTGAGCCACAGTACCAAGAGACCCAGTACTTC. It specifies CASSEPQYQETQYF.

The chain employs TRBV7-2 and TRBJ1-4; weak D call: TRBD1 (5 bases). Trimming removed 9 bases at V and 8 bases at J, with 16 bases between. The CDR3 has 13 residues. Germline CDR1 SGHTA, CDR2 FQGNSA. This chain's CDR3 is CASGVRDYEKLFF. DNA of the CDR3: TGTGCCAGTGGAGTACGGGACTACGAAAAACTGTTTTTT. The full variable domain, in which reference TRBV7-2 and TRBJ1-4 provide the parts outside the CDR3, is GAGVSQSPSNKVTEKGKDVELRCDPISGHTALYWYRQSLGQGLEFLIYFQGNSAPDKSGLPSDRFSAERTGGSVSTLTIQRTQQEDSAVYLCASGVRDYEKLFFGSGTQLSVL.

The CDR3 coding sequence is TGTGCCAGCAGCTGGGGACAGGGACGGAGCAATCAGCCCCAGCATTTT. This sequence encodes CASSWGQGRSNQPQHF. The J gene is TRBJ1-5, the V gene TRBV5-5; 9 bases align to TRBD1. The V gene's germline CDR1 is SGHKS and CDR2 YYEKEE (reference sequence). V shed 3 bases, J shed 1 base, and the junction held 5 bases outside the gene matches. This CDR3 has 16 amino acids.

The chain joins TRBV5-1 to TRBJ2-1; TRBD1 matches at 8 bases. Trimming cost V 4 bases and J 7 bases; bases outside gene matches: 10. This CDR3 is 15 amino acids long. Looked up from germline, CDR1 is SGHRS and CDR2 is YFSETQ. In DNA form, the CDR3 reads TGCGCCAGCAGCCAAAGACAGGGGACGGGAAATGAGCAGTTCTTC. Its protein is CASSQRQGTGNEQFF.

The J gene is TRBJ2-2, the V gene TRBV28; 9 nucleotides match TRBD2. Germline CDR1 and CDR2: MDHEN and SYDVKM. This CDR3 is 14 amino acids long. J gave up 4 bases and V 6 bases, and 3 bases lay outside the gene matches. This chain's CDR3 is CASRGRGGTGELFF. The CDR3 DNA is TGTGCCAGCAGAGGGCGGGGGGGCACCGGGGAGCTGTTTTTT.

The chain couples TRBV27 to TRBJ2-7; 7 bases fit TRBD2. The CDR3 runs 14 residues. Germline assignment: CDR1 MNHEY and CDR2 SMNVEV (reference sequence). Trimming took 3 bases from V and 3 from J; bases not matched to a gene: 5. The CDR3 coding sequence is TGTGCCAGCAGTTTCTCGGGGGGTGTCTACGAGCAGTACTTC. Translating it yields CASSFSGGVYEQYF.

The chain uses TRBV6-5 and TRBJ1-2; D gene uncertain. Germline lookup yields CDR1 MNHEY and CDR2 SVGAGI. This CDR3 is 15 amino acids long. V was trimmed by 5 bases and J by 8 bases, leaving 21 bases between them. The CDR3 protein is CASSSQGGSLWGYTF. CDR3 in DNA: TGTGCCAGCAGTAGCCAAGGAGGGTCCCTCTGGGGCTACACCTTC.

The chain couples TRBV6-1 to TRBJ1-2; D is undetermined. CDR1 is MNHNS, CDR2 SASEGT, per germline. The CDR3 spans 15 residues. With 2 bases removed from V and 8 bases from J, the gap between germline ends came to 18 bases. CDR3 amino acids: CASSELSGKVRGYTF. Written as DNA, the CDR3 is TGTGCCAGCAGTGAATTATCGGGGAAAGTAAGGGGCTACACCTTC.

The J gene is TRBJ1-1, the V gene TRBV30; 7 nucleotides align to TRBD1. The CDR3 spans 13 residues. Trimming at V came to 5 bases and at J to 5 bases, leaving 8 bases not matched to a gene. Per the germline V gene, CDR1 is GTSNPN and CDR2 is SVGIG (reference sequence). Written as DNA, the CDR3 is TGTGCCTGGGAATCTCAGGGGGGTACTGAAGCTTTCTTT. Translation: CAWESQGGTEAFF.

The V call is TRBV7-2, the J call TRBJ2-7, with 8 bases identical to TRBD1. The J segment lost 7 bases and the V segment lost 0 bases, leaving 8 bases of the junction unmatched. CDR3 size: 15 residues. The germline CDR1 and CDR2 sequences are SGHTA and FQGNSA. The CDR3 region is CASSLAQQGAKEQYF. The CDR3 bases are TGTGCCAGCAGCTTAGCCCAGCAGGGGGCGAAAGAGCAGTACTTC. Using reference TRBV7-2 and TRBJ2-7 for the parts outside the CDR3, the full variable domain is GAGVSQSPSNKVTEKGKDVELRCDPISGHTALYWYRQSLGQGLEFLIYFQGNSAPDKSGLPSDRFSAERTGGSVSTLTIQRTQQEDSAVYLCASSLAQQGAKEQYFGPGTRLTVT.

DNA for the CDR3: TGTGCCAGCAGCTTCCCAGGCACAGATACGCAGTATTTT. Protein product: CASSFPGTDTQYF. The gene calls are TRBV11-1 and TRBJ2-3, with D unclear. CDR1 SGHAT and CDR2 FQDESV come from the germline V gene (reference sequence). The CDR3 length is 13 residues. The V end lost 3 bases, the J end lost 1 base, and 5 bases lay between the germline ends.

The chain uses TRBV7-3 and TRBJ1-1; 7 bases align to TRBD1. This CDR3 contains 14 residues. V shed 5 bases and J 0 bases; nucleotides not matched to a gene: 3. From germline, CDR1 is SGHTA and CDR2 FQGTGA. The CDR3 loop is CASSLQGMNTEAFF. The CDR3 DNA is TGTGCCAGCAGCCTACAGGGGATGAACACTGAAGCTTTCTTT.

In its sample, this clone was seen a few times. J is TRBJ2-7 and V is TRBV4-3, with D perhaps TRBD1 (6 bases). Germline CDR1 is LGHNA and CDR2 is YSLEER. The V and J ends lost 2 bases and 1 base respectively, with 9 bases between them. This CDR3 spans 14 amino acids. The CDR3 loop is CASSQQGFSYEQYF. The CDR3 coding sequence is TGCGCCAGCAGCCAACAGGGGTTTTCCTACGAGCAGTACTTC.

This clone has just a few counts. This chain joins TRBV18 and TRBJ2-5, with D possibly TRBD2 on 5 matching bases. The CDR3 totals 14 residues. Germline CDR1 is KGHSH and CDR2 is LQKENI. The V end lost 1 base, the J end lost 5 bases, and 11 bases lay between the germline ends. The CDR3 region has the DNA TGTGCCAGCTCACCACTCGCTAGCTGGGAGACCCAGTACTTC. Amino acids: CASSPLASWETQYF.

This chain uses TRBV6-5 with TRBJ1-1; D not certain. The CDR3 is made up of 16 amino acids. The V gene lost 0 bases and the J gene lost 2 bases, with 13 bases spanning the gap. CDR1 and CDR2 from the germline V gene are MNHEY and SVGAGI. The CDR3 region is CASSYSVGVLNTEAFF. As DNA, the CDR3 is TGTGCCAGCAGTTACTCGGTGGGAGTACTTAACACTGAAGCTTTCTTT.

The chain has TRBV5-1 and TRBJ2-7; 9 nucleotides align to TRBD1. This CDR3 region has 15 residues. Germline-derived CDR1 and CDR2 are SGHRS and YFSETQ. Unmatched junction bases numbered 12, after V lost 4 bases and J lost 7 bases. The CDR3 loop is CASSKPGQGRWEQYF. CDR3 nucleotide sequence: TGCGCCAGCAGCAAACCGGGACAGGGACGGTGGGAGCAGTACTTC.

The gene calls are TRBV21-1 and TRBJ2-2; TRBD2 reflects the table's D call only, with no check against the DNA. TRBV21-1 is annotated as a pseudogene. The CDR3 runs 17 residues. The CDR3 nucleotides are TGTGCCAGCAGCAAAGACGGGAGGGTAGAGAACACCGGGGAGCTGTTTTTT. Amino acids: CASSKDGRVENTGELFF.

V is TRBV7-3 and J is TRBJ2-3; tentatively, D is TRBD2 (6 bases). V was trimmed by 6 bases and J by 1 base, leaving 11 bases between them. The germline V gene has CDR1 SGHTA and CDR2 FQGTGA. This CDR3 has 14 residues. CDR3 amino acids: CASREGARTDTQYF. The CDR3 DNA sequence: TGTGCCAGCAGGGAGGGAGCTCGCACAGATACGCAGTATTTT.